Listed below are T cell receptor beta chains from one sample, sequenced in a study of blood T cell repertoires in COVID-19. Libraries were prepared by immunoSEQ multiplex PCR; TCRdb keeps only in-frame clonotypes and omits some of them. This table has around 110,000 clones, less than 90% appearing once. The source material was PBMCs or T cells enriched from blood (not recorded which). These receptors were collected from a woman in her 30s who had recovered from COVID-19. Both conserved end residues are part of each CDR3. The order of the fields is clone size, D gene, V gene, J gene, CDR3 protein, CDR3 DNA. The D gene is left open where the match is weak. For some rows the clone size is stated as once, few or many, or as a class when expanded; others skip it.

clone size: few
D gene: -
V gene: TRBV6-4
J gene: TRBJ2-2
CDR3 protein: CASSDSDTTGELFF
CDR3 DNA: TGTGCCAGCAGTGACTCAGACACCACCGGGGAGCTGTTTTTT

clone size: -
D gene: -
V gene: TRBV5-1
J gene: TRBJ1-1
CDR3 protein: CASSLGGGESEAFF
CDR3 DNA: TGCGCCAGCAGCTTGGGGGGCGGGGAATCTGAAGCTTTCTTT

clone size: few
D gene: TRBD1
V gene: TRBV27
J gene: TRBJ2-7
CDR3 protein: CASRFQTGGLRSSYEQYF
CDR3 DNA: TGTGCCAGCAGGTTCCAGACAGGGGGCTTGAGGAGCTCCTACGAGCAGTACTTC

clone size: -
D gene: -
V gene: TRBV6-5
J gene: TRBJ1-1
CDR3 protein: CASSRSGRDTEAFF
CDR3 DNA: TGTGCCAGCAGCCGAAGCGGGCGGGACACTGAAGCTTTCTTT

clone size: -
D gene: -
V gene: TRBV11-2
J gene: TRBJ2-7
CDR3 protein: CASSLPGLSSYEQYF
CDR3 DNA: TGTGCCAGCAGCTTACCGGGACTGAGCTCCTACGAGCAGTACTTC

clone size: -
D gene: TRBD1
V gene: TRBV5-4
J gene: TRBJ1-1
CDR3 protein: CASSLAGTGLNTEAFF
CDR3 DNA: TGTGCCAGCAGCTTGGCGGGGACAGGGTTGAACACTGAAGCTTTCTTT

clone size: -
D gene: -
V gene: TRBV28
J gene: TRBJ1-5
CDR3 protein: CASSLLILEVQPQHF
CDR3 DNA: TGTGCCAGCAGTTTATTGATTCTGGAGGTCCAGCCCCAGCATTTT

clone size: -
D gene: -
V gene: TRBV7-8
J gene: TRBJ2-7
CDR3 protein: CASSFRRDSYEQYF
CDR3 DNA: TGTGCCAGCAGCTTCCGACGGGACTCCTACGAGCAGTACTTC

clone size: -
D gene: -
V gene: TRBV18
J gene: TRBJ2-1
CDR3 protein: CASSPTEGAYNEQFF
CDR3 DNA: TGTGCCAGCTCACCAACCGAAGGAGCCTACAATGAGCAGTTCTTC

clone size: -
D gene: TRBD1
V gene: TRBV6-5
J gene: TRBJ1-6
CDR3 protein: CASTGTGSSPLHF
CDR3 DNA: TGTGCCAGTACCGGGACAGGGAGTTCACCCCTCCACTTT

clone size: -
D gene: -
V gene: TRBV4-2
J gene: TRBJ1-1
CDR3 protein: CASSQSGWNTEAFF
CDR3 DNA: TGTGCCAGCAGCCAGTCAGGATGGAACACTGAAGCTTTCTTT

clone size: -
D gene: TRBD2
V gene: TRBV10-1
J gene: TRBJ2-3
CDR3 protein: CASTECREGGGTDTQYF
CDR3 DNA: TGCGCCAGCACAGAGTGCCGGGAGGGGGGGGGCACAGATACGCAGTATTTT

clone size: -
D gene: -
V gene: TRBV7-3
J gene: TRBJ2-3
CDR3 protein: CASRAADTQYF
CDR3 DNA: TGTGCCAGCAGGGCGGCAGATACGCAGTATTTT

clone size: -
D gene: TRBD2
V gene: TRBV24-1
J gene: TRBJ2-7
CDR3 protein: CATSEVSGTSGHYEQYF
CDR3 DNA: TGTGCCACCAGTGAGGTGTCCGGGACTAGCGGCCACTACGAGCAGTACTTC

clone size: -
D gene: TRBD1
V gene: TRBV9
J gene: TRBJ1-4
CDR3 protein: CASSVSGQANEKLFF
CDR3 DNA: TGTGCCAGCAGCGTAAGCGGACAGGCTAATGAAAAACTGTTTTTT

clone size: few
D gene: TRBD2
V gene: TRBV18
J gene: TRBJ2-7
CDR3 protein: CASSPWGLSGSGEQYF
CDR3 DNA: TGTGCCAGCTCACCCTGGGGACTAAGCGGGAGTGGTGAGCAGTACTTC

clone size: -
D gene: TRBD2
V gene: TRBV19
J gene: TRBJ2-3
CDR3 protein: CASSTSGDTEYF
CDR3 DNA: TGTGCCAGTAGTACTAGCGGGGACACAGAGTATTTT

clone size: -
D gene: -
V gene: TRBV6-2/TRBV6-3
J gene: TRBJ1-5
CDR3 protein: CASSYSKKVSGHSNQPQHF
CDR3 DNA: TGTGCCAGCAGTTACTCTAAGAAAGTTTCGGGACATAGCAATCAGCCCCAGCATTTT

clone size: -
D gene: TRBD2
V gene: TRBV12-5
J gene: TRBJ2-5
CDR3 protein: CASGFGGRPQETQYF
CDR3 DNA: TGTGCTAGTGGTTTCGGCGGGAGGCCCCAAGAGACCCAGTACTTC

clone size: few
D gene: -
V gene: TRBV6-2/TRBV6-3
J gene: TRBJ1-5
CDR3 protein: CASSHGHLSNQPQHF
CDR3 DNA: TGTGCCAGCAGTCATGGACACTTAAGCAATCAGCCCCAGCATTTT

clone size: -
D gene: -
V gene: TRBV7-9
J gene: TRBJ1-1
CDR3 protein: CASSERRTAHEAFF
CDR3 DNA: TGTGCCAGCAGCGAACGAAGGACAGCTCATGAAGCTTTCTTT

clone size: few
D gene: -
V gene: TRBV7-9
J gene: TRBJ1-5
CDR3 protein: CASSSGEGGNQPQHF
CDR3 DNA: TGTGCCAGCAGTTCGGGCGAGGGGGGCAATCAGCCCCAGCATTTT

clone size: once
D gene: -
V gene: TRBV24-1
J gene: TRBJ2-1
CDR3 protein: CATSEQSTQGQFF
CDR3 DNA: TGTGCCACCAGTGAGCAATCGACTCAAGGGCAGTTCTTC

clone size: -
D gene: TRBD2
V gene: TRBV19
J gene: TRBJ2-1
CDR3 protein: CASSTLSGTTNYNEQFF
CDR3 DNA: TGTGCCAGTAGTACACTCTCCGGGACTACTAATTACAATGAGCAGTTCTTC

clone size: -
D gene: -
V gene: TRBV6-2/TRBV6-3
J gene: TRBJ2-7
CDR3 protein: CASSYSKAADGGIPREQYF
CDR3 DNA: TGTGCCAGCAGTTACTCGAAAGCCGCTGACGGCGGTATCCCTCGCGAGCAGTACTTC

clone size: -
D gene: -
V gene: TRBV15
J gene: TRBJ2-5
CDR3 protein: CATSRDSPFRDTRKETQYF
CDR3 DNA: TGTGCCACCAGCAGAGATAGTCCCTTCCGGGACACCAGAAAAGAGACCCAGTACTTC

clone size: few
D gene: -
V gene: TRBV9
J gene: TRBJ1-1
CDR3 protein: CASSPTGTLNTEAFF
CDR3 DNA: TGTGCCAGCAGCCCGACCGGGACACTCAACACTGAAGCTTTCTTT

clone size: -
D gene: TRBD2
V gene: TRBV7-9
J gene: TRBJ2-5
CDR3 protein: CASSLGGTSGSEETQYF
CDR3 DNA: TGTGCCAGCAGCTTAGGGGGGACTAGCGGGAGTGAAGAGACCCAGTACTTC

clone size: -
D gene: -
V gene: TRBV21-1
J gene: TRBJ1-5
CDR3 protein: CASSLRTDQPQHF
CDR3 DNA: TGTGCCAGCAGCCTCCGGACAGATCAGCCCCAGCATTTT

clone size: -
D gene: -
V gene: TRBV4-2
J gene: TRBJ2-7
CDR3 protein: CASSQGLSYEQYF
CDR3 DNA: TGTGCCAGCAGCCAAGGTCTCTCCTACGAGCAGTACTTC

clone size: -
D gene: TRBD2
V gene: TRBV19
J gene: TRBJ2-3
CDR3 protein: CASRAGGSYTDTQYF
CDR3 DNA: TGTGCCAGTAGAGCGGGAGGGAGCTACACAGATACGCAGTATTTT

clone size: once
D gene: TRBD1
V gene: TRBV7-2
J gene: TRBJ1-3
CDR3 protein: CASSSDRGNTIYF
CDR3 DNA: TGTGCCAGCAGCTCGGACAGGGGAAACACCATATATTTT

clone size: few
D gene: TRBD1
V gene: TRBV30
J gene: TRBJ1-5
CDR3 protein: CAWSLGQGGTGNQPQHF
CDR3 DNA: TGTGCCTGGAGTCTCGGACAGGGGGGTACGGGCAATCAGCCCCAGCATTTT

clone size: -
D gene: TRBD2
V gene: TRBV16
J gene: TRBJ2-1
CDR3 protein: CASSQSTSGRSEQFF
CDR3 DNA: TGTGCCAGCAGCCAATCGACTAGCGGGAGAAGTGAGCAGTTCTTC

clone size: -
D gene: -
V gene: TRBV7-9
J gene: TRBJ2-4
CDR3 protein: CASSLLADIQYF
CDR3 DNA: TGTGCCAGCAGCCTACTAGCCGACATTCAGTACTTC

clone size: few
D gene: TRBD2
V gene: TRBV29-1
J gene: TRBJ2-1
CDR3 protein: CSVEDPSGSSYNEQFF
CDR3 DNA: TGCAGCGTTGAAGATCCCAGCGGGAGCTCCTACAATGAGCAGTTCTTC

clone size: once
D gene: -
V gene: TRBV7-9
J gene: TRBJ2-7
CDR3 protein: CASSFRQGANEQYF
CDR3 DNA: TGTGCCAGCAGCTTTAGGCAGGGTGCCAACGAGCAGTACTTC

clone size: -
D gene: TRBD2
V gene: TRBV7-2
J gene: TRBJ2-2
CDR3 protein: CASSVASGRSGELFF
CDR3 DNA: TGTGCCAGCAGCGTGGCTAGCGGGAGGAGCGGGGAGCTGTTTTTT

clone size: few
D gene: TRBD1
V gene: TRBV28
J gene: TRBJ1-2
CDR3 protein: CASSLVGLSQGSNYGYTF
CDR3 DNA: TGTGCCAGCAGTTTGGTTGGCCTTTCACAGGGGTCTAACTATGGCTACACCTTC

clone size: -
D gene: TRBD1
V gene: TRBV4-1
J gene: TRBJ1-1
CDR3 protein: CASSQVLDREAFF
CDR3 DNA: TGCGCCAGCAGCCAAGTGCTGGACAGGGAAGCTTTCTTT

clone size: -
D gene: TRBD2
V gene: TRBV4-1
J gene: TRBJ2-7
CDR3 protein: CASSSGTSGINEQYF
CDR3 DNA: TGCGCCAGCAGCTCAGGGACTAGCGGGATTAACGAGCAGTACTTC

clone size: many
D gene: -
V gene: TRBV28
J gene: TRBJ1-1
CDR3 protein: CASSSTTPSFPGAFF
CDR3 DNA: TGTGCCAGCAGTTCAACCACCCCAAGCTTCCCTGGAGCTTTCTTT

clone size: -
D gene: -
V gene: TRBV7-2
J gene: TRBJ2-2
CDR3 protein: CASSFRGMNTGELFF
CDR3 DNA: TGTGCCAGCAGCTTCCGCGGGATGAACACCGGGGAGCTGTTTTTT

clone size: -
D gene: TRBD1
V gene: TRBV4-1
J gene: TRBJ1-1
CDR3 protein: CASRLRTGAGNTEAFF
CDR3 DNA: TGCGCCAGCAGGCTCCGGACAGGGGCCGGGAACACTGAAGCTTTCTTT

clone size: once
D gene: TRBD1
V gene: TRBV7-3
J gene: TRBJ1-1
CDR3 protein: CASSLNRGSGTEAFF
CDR3 DNA: TGTGCCAGCAGCTTAAACAGGGGTTCGGGCACTGAAGCTTTCTTT

clone size: -
D gene: TRBD2
V gene: TRBV28
J gene: TRBJ2-7
CDR3 protein: CASSRGLEADEQYF
CDR3 DNA: TGTGCCAGCAGTCGAGGACTAGAGGCTGACGAGCAGTACTTC

clone size: once
D gene: TRBD2
V gene: TRBV7-9
J gene: TRBJ2-7
CDR3 protein: CASSRTSGGSYEQYF
CDR3 DNA: TGTGCCAGCAGCAGGACTAGCGGGGGCTCCTACGAGCAGTACTTC

clone size: -
D gene: -
V gene: TRBV2
J gene: TRBJ2-5
CDR3 protein: CASIRRSQGSQYF
CDR3 DNA: TGTGCCAGCATTAGACGGTCTCAGGGGAGCCAGTACTTC

clone size: -
D gene: -
V gene: TRBV7-2
J gene: TRBJ1-2
CDR3 protein: CASSATQVNGYTF
CDR3 DNA: TGTGCCAGCAGCGCTACACAGGTGAATGGCTACACCTTC

clone size: -
D gene: -
V gene: TRBV5-4
J gene: TRBJ1-3
CDR3 protein: CASSLRTAQFSSGNTIYF
CDR3 DNA: TGTGCCAGCAGCCTACGGACAGCCCAATTTTCCTCTGGAAACACCATATATTTT

clone size: once
D gene: TRBD1
V gene: TRBV6-5
J gene: TRBJ1-5
CDR3 protein: CASDRDYQPQHF
CDR3 DNA: TGTGCCAGTGACAGGGACTATCAGCCCCAGCATTTT